The next 10 T cell receptor beta chains were all read from a single sample in a study of shared clonotypes between healthy human individuals. Sequencing was performed with immunoSEQ multiplex PCR; in TCRdb, only in-frame clones are kept and a portion is missing. The profile covers some 1,600,000 clones, with approximately 98% appearing a single time and around 0.47% taken by the ten largest. The sequenced sample was naive CD4+ T cells sorted from blood. Stated subset: CD45RA+ positively selected. These receptors were taken from a man between 25 and 39 years old in good health.

The chain recombines TRBV13 with TRBJ1-4, with TRBD1 as a possible D gene (6 bases). Germline CDR1 and CDR2: PRHDT and FYEKMQ (reference sequence). Trimming cost V 5 bases and J 6 bases, with 19 bases left between them. The CDR3 totals 16 residues. CDR3: CASSLGHRRGDEKLFF. The CDR3 bases are TGTGCCAGCAGCCTGGGACATCGCCGGGGCGATGAAAAACTGTTTTTT.

V is TRBV7-2 and J is TRBJ2-1; D gene uncertain. V was trimmed by 5 bases and J by 0 bases, leaving 8 bases between them. The V gene's germline CDR1 is SGHTA and CDR2 FQGNSA. This CDR3 region has 14 residues. CDR3 sequence: CASSLISSYNEQFF. The CDR3 coding sequence is TGTGCCAGCAGCCTAATTAGCTCCTACAATGAGCAGTTCTTC.

The CDR3 loop is CSVGTAKRDTQYF. The CDR3 DNA is TGCAGCGTCGGGACAGCGAAGAGGGATACGCAGTATTTT. The chain uses TRBV29-1 and TRBJ2-3, with TRBD1 matching over 7 bases. The CDR3 contains 13 residues. CDR1 and CDR2 from the germline V gene are SQVTM and ANQGSEA. With V trimmed by 6 bases and J by 6 bases, 9 bases remained unmatched.

The gene calls are TRBV18 and TRBJ2-3; D may be TRBD2 (5 bases). The CDR3 has 15 residues. V lost 2 bases to trimming and J lost 5 bases, with 14 bases between them. CDR1 and CDR2 from the germline V gene are KGHSH and LQKENI. In DNA, the CDR3 is TGTGCCAGCTCACCAACAGCGGCGGCCCAAGATACGCAGTATTTT. Protein sequence: CASSPTAAAQDTQYF.

J is TRBJ1-2 and V is TRBV7-2; a possible D gene is TRBD1 (6 bases). The CDR3 length is 15 residues. The ends were cut back, 5 bases at V and 7 bases at J, with 20 bases in the middle. Germline-derived CDR1 and CDR2 are SGHTA and FQGNSA. CDR3 amino acids: CASSPQGSRLRGYTF. The CDR3 DNA is TGTGCCAGCAGCCCGCAGGGGAGTAGACTACGTGGCTACACCTTC.

The J gene is TRBJ2-3, the V gene TRBV19; 9 positions agree with TRBD2. CDR1 and CDR2 from the germline V gene are LNHDA and SQIVND (reference sequence). CDR3 length: 15 residues. V trimming: 3 bases; J trimming: 1 base; junction bases outside the gene matches: 2. CDR3 loop: CASSMTSGRTDTQYF. The CDR3 coding sequence is TGTGCCAGTAGTATGACTAGCGGCCGCACAGATACGCAGTATTTT.

The chain carries TRBV9 and TRBJ2-1, with 9 bases identical to TRBD1. Losses at the gene ends were 5 bases for V and 2 bases for J; bases not matched to a gene: 5. This CDR3 has 15 residues. CDR1 is SGDLS, CDR2 YYNGEE, per germline. The chain's CDR3 is CASRAGTGTYNEQFF. The CDR3 DNA reads TGTGCCAGCAGGGCCGGGACAGGGACCTACAATGAGCAGTTCTTC.

This chain joins TRBV18 and TRBJ2-7; tentative D call: TRBD1 (6 bases). The CDR3 runs to 14 residues. Trimming stripped 6 bases from V and 0 bases from J, with 12 bases between. Germline lookup yields CDR1 KGHSH and CDR2 LQKENI. CDR3 coding DNA: TGTGCCAGCTCCCAAAAGACAGGCTCCTACGAGCAGTACTTC. Translating gives CASSQKTGSYEQYF.

The rearrangement uses TRBV5-1 and TRBJ2-3; D is undetermined. Trimming shortened V by 7 bases and J by 5 bases, and 14 bases separated the two germline ends. CDR3 length: 13 residues. Germline CDR1 reads SGHRS; CDR2 reads YFSETQ. In DNA, the CDR3 is TGCGCCAGCTGCTCGAGAACCGGAGATACGCAGTATTTT. Encoded protein: CASCSRTGDTQYF.

The chain recombines TRBV5-6 with TRBJ2-3; possibly TRBD2 for D (6 bases). Germline loops: CDR1 SGHDT, CDR2 YYEEEE. The CDR3 length is 16 residues. With 3 bases removed from V and 2 bases from J, the gap between germline ends came to 16 bases. Here the CDR3 reads CASSYTRDWVTDTQYF. As DNA, the CDR3 is TGTGCCAGCAGCTATACCAGGGACTGGGTCACAGATACGCAGTATTTT.